The sequence of this T cell receptor beta chain was determined in a study of T cell responses to AZD1222 COVID-19 vaccine. Broader study findings: There were repertoire samples only from the period after the peak T cell response. Two AZD1222 doses significantly raised spike-specific TCR breadth and depth over controls.

This clone is a singleton in its sample. Antigen unknown. Doses given second, at about 4 or about 12 weeks, were pooled. Sequencing used immunoSEQ multiplex PCR; TCRdb keeps in-frame clones, though not all of them. The sample carries around 80,000 clones, around 90% recorded once. The CDR3 contains 11 residues. Germline V gene lookup returns CDR1 MDHEN and CDR2 SYDVKM. V dropped 5 bases and J dropped 9 bases, with 8 bases sitting between them. The source of this sequence is an adult who received the AZD1222 COVID-19 vaccine. Sequencing was performed on peripheral blood, taken 28 days after the second AZD1222 dose. The chain has TRBV28 and TRBJ2-1; D is undetermined. CDR3 nucleotide sequence: TGTGCCAGCAGTAGTCAAAGTGAGCAGTTCTTC. Protein sequence: CASSSQSEQFF.